The clone carrying this T cell receptor beta chain was picked up a small number of times. The target antigen is unknown. V was shortened by 3 bases and J by 0 bases, with 10 bases between the two germline ends. Germline V gene lookup returns CDR1 KGHDR and CDR2 SFDVKD. This CDR3 is 15 amino acids long. This specimen belongs to a study of T cell repertoires in cytomegalovirus infection. Looking at the study overall: Recently identified HLA-C-restricted and well-studied HLA-B-restricted CMV epitopes were used. Through public TCR beta signatures, both CMV infection and matching HLA type were indicated. Whole-study results and caveats: The response measured ex vivo was dominated by TCR beta clonotypes (HLA-C-restricted and CMV-specific). The study identified carriers of CMV plus the relevant HLA from cumulative public TCR beta family frequency.

TCRdb reprocessed the reads with MiXCR, giving one entry per CDR3 protein. The profile shows approximately 100,000 distinct CDR3 sequences, roughly 39% of them singletons. The clonotype was recovered from a human donor in good health (CMV status not recorded). Some clones in this sample may be carry-over from other donors' samples. The chain uses TRBV24-1 and TRBJ2-5, with a tentative D call TRBD1 (6 bases). The starting material was CD8+ T cells from cultured PBMCs, obtained from culture after CMV antigen stimulation. For the CDR3, the DNA is TGTGCCACCAGTGATCCCCGGGACAACCAAGAGACCCAGTACTTC. Protein product: CATSDPRDNQETQYF.